A single sample gave rise to the 31 T cell receptor beta chains below, sequenced in a study of T cell clones after liver transplantation. This table comes from immunoSEQ multiplex PCR, and its TCRdb copy is limited to in-frame clones, with some not included. The table has about 24,000 clones, 69% seen once; the top ten hold approximately 2.9%. This specimen consisted of CD4+ T cells from blood, obtained before liver transplant. Source of these receptors: a human donor who received a liver transplant.

The chain couples TRBV28 to TRBJ2-4, with D tentatively TRBD1 (6 bases). Germline V gene sequence: CDR1 MDHEN, CDR2 SYDVKM. There are 16 residues in the CDR3. V lost 3 bases to trimming and J lost 9 bases, with 21 bases between them. CDR3 nucleotide sequence: TGTGCCAGCAGTTTGGTAGGGTCAGGGGTGATTGGCATTCAGTACTTC. Residues: CASSLVGSGVIGIQYF.

The V call is TRBV19, the J call TRBJ2-3; TRBD2 might be the D (6 bases). V lost 4 bases and J lost 1, with 12 bases in between. Germline V gene sequence: CDR1 LNHDA, CDR2 SQIVND (reference sequence). The CDR3 has 15 residues. CDR3 amino acids: CASSKREKGTDTQYF. In nucleotides, the CDR3 is TGTGCCAGTAGTAAACGGGAGAAAGGCACAGATACGCAGTATTTT.

The V and J genes are TRBV25-1 and TRBJ2-7; either TRBD1 or TRBD2 may fit D (5 bases each). CDR3 length equals 14 residues. V lost 3 bases to trimming and J lost 1 base, with 10 bases between them. CDR1 and CDR2 from the germline V gene are MGHDK and SYGVNS. The CDR3 DNA reads as TGTGCCAGCAGTGATGAGGGGAGATCCTACGAGCAGTACTTC. It translates to CASSDEGRSYEQYF.

The J gene is TRBJ1-5, the V gene TRBV19; D is possibly TRBD1 (5 bases). The length of the CDR3 is 14 residues. In germline, CDR1 is LNHDA, CDR2 SQIVND (reference sequence). Trimming pared 10 bases from V and 6 bases from J, leaving 19 bases between. The CDR3 DNA reads TGTGCCACCCAGGACGGACATCTTTCTCAGCCCCAGCATTTT. This encodes CATQDGHLSQPQHF. Using reference TRBV19 and TRBJ1-5 for the parts outside the CDR3, the full variable domain is DGGITQSPKYLFRKEGQNVTLSCEQNLNHDAMYWYRQDPGQGLRLIYYSQIVNDFQKGDIAEGYSVSREKKESFPLTVTSAQKNPTAFYLCATQDGHLSQPQHFGDGTRLSIL.

The chain uses TRBV7-2 and TRBJ2-2; 11 bases are shared with TRBD1. The CDR3 runs to 15 residues. J lost 6 bases, V lost 1 base, and 1 base had no gene match. Germline loops: CDR1 SGHTA, CDR2 FQGNSA. CDR3 in amino acids: CASSLGTGGSGELFF. The CDR3 region has the DNA TGTGCCAGCAGCTTAGGGACAGGGGGCTCCGGGGAGCTGTTTTTT.

This sequence joins TRBV19 and TRBJ1-4, with D unresolved. Trimming shortened V by 4 bases and J by 8 bases, and 8 bases separated the two germline ends. Germline-derived CDR1 and CDR2 are LNHDA and SQIVND (reference sequence). The CDR3 has 12 amino acids. The CDR3 nucleotides read TGTGCCAGTAGTACCCCTTCGGAAAAACTGTTTTTT. This translates into CASSTPSEKLFF.

The chain combines TRBV6-1 with TRBJ1-5; 9 positions agree with TRBD1. The CDR3 runs 16 residues. Germline V gene sequence: CDR1 MNHNS, CDR2 SASEGT. V lost 0 bases, J lost 7 bases, and 7 bases stayed unmatched. The CDR3 spells CASSEAIGTGQQPQHF. As DNA, the CDR3 is TGTGCCAGCAGTGAAGCTATAGGGACAGGGCAGCAGCCCCAGCATTTT.

This chain joins TRBV27 and TRBJ2-5; possibly TRBD1 for D (8 bases). Germline CDR1 reads MNHEY; CDR2 reads SMNVEV (reference sequence). The CDR3 has 14 amino acids. The V and J ends lost 6 bases and 9 bases respectively, with 20 bases between them. The CDR3, as DNA: TGTGCCAGCAGCTCAGGACAGGGAGGGAGGTCCCAGTACTTC. As protein: CASSSGQGGRSQYF.

The gene calls are TRBV27 and TRBJ2-5, with no clear D. This CDR3 spans 16 amino acids. V lost 2 bases and J 0 bases, leaving 13 bases between the germline ends. Germline CDR1 MNHEY, CDR2 SMNVEV (reference sequence). The CDR3 is CASSLMPGLYQETQYF. In DNA, the CDR3 is TGTGCCAGCAGTTTAATGCCGGGCCTGTACCAAGAGACCCAGTACTTC.

This chain links TRBV11-2 with TRBJ2-2; the D is unclear. This CDR3 has 14 amino acids. With 0 bases removed from V and 6 bases from J, the gap between germline ends came to 8 bases. CDR1 is SGHAT and CDR2 is FQNNGV in the germline V gene. Here the CDR3 reads CASSLDLASGELFF. The CDR3 nucleotides read TGTGCCAGCAGCTTAGATCTTGCGTCCGGGGAGCTGTTTTTT.

The genes are TRBV7-9 and TRBJ2-7; tentatively, D is TRBD1 or TRBD2 (5 bases each). CDR1 is SEHNR, CDR2 FQNEAQ, per germline (reference sequence). The V end was cut by 4 bases, the J end by 7 bases, with 11 bases between. The CDR3 runs 12 residues. As DNA, the CDR3 is TGTGCCAGCAGCTCAGAGGGGTGGGAGCAGTACTTC. The encoded protein is CASSSEGWEQYF.

The CDR3 nucleotides read TGTGCCAGCAGCTTATCGGAGCAAGACTCCCAGTACTTC. This encodes CASSLSEQDSQYF. The chain has TRBV11-3 and TRBJ2-5; no firm D call. Germline V CDR1 and CDR2: SGHNT, YENEEA. The length of the CDR3 is 13 residues. V was shortened by 2 bases and J by 9 bases, with 13 bases between the two germline ends.

This clone was observed a few times. This rearrangement joins TRBV18 to TRBJ1-5, with a tentative D call TRBD1 (5 bases). The ends were cut back, 6 bases at V and 0 bases at J, with 6 bases in the middle. Germline V gene lookup returns CDR1 KGHSH and CDR2 LQKENI. The CDR3 is made up of 13 amino acids. CDR3 loop: CASSRGSNQPQHF. The CDR3 DNA reads as TGTGCCAGCTCTAGGGGTAGCAATCAGCCCCAGCATTTT.

This chain connects TRBV2 to TRBJ1-5; no reliable D call. CDR1 is SNHLY and CDR2 is FYNNEI in the germline V gene. The CDR3 totals 16 residues. Trimming took off 4 bases at V and 3 bases at J, with 16 bases between the two ends. DNA for the CDR3: TGTGCCAGCAGTGTAGAAATAAGAGGTTTCAATCAGCCCCAGCATTTT. Translation: CASSVEIRGFNQPQHF.

The sample holds a few counts of this clone. The chain links TRBV7-8 to TRBJ1-5, with D hard to call. CDR3 size: 14 residues. Looked up from germline, CDR1 is SGHVS and CDR2 is FQNEAQ. The V and J ends lost 2 bases and 1 base respectively, with 6 bases between them. The CDR3 DNA reads as TGTGCCAGCAGCTTATACGAAAGCAATCAGCCCCAGCATTTT. This translates into CASSLYESNQPQHF.

The rearrangement joins TRBV19 to TRBJ1-2; the match to TRBD1 covers 11 bases. The germline V gene encodes CDR1 LNHDA and CDR2 SQIVND (reference sequence). There are 15 residues in the CDR3. V trimming: 3 bases; J trimming: 4 bases; junction bases outside the gene matches: 4. This CDR3 reads CASSITGTGGYGYTF. The CDR3 coding sequence is TGTGCCAGTAGTATCACCGGGACAGGGGGCTATGGCTACACCTTC.

This clone was picked up a small number of times. This chain links TRBV6-5 with TRBJ1-3; D is ambiguous. V shed 5 bases and J shed 0 bases, with 5 bases lying between them. CDR3 length: 13 amino acids. Germline-derived CDR1 and CDR2 are MNHEY and SVGAGI. The DNA of the CDR3 is TGTGCCAGCAGTATGAACTCTGGAAACACCATATATTTT. Translation gives CASSMNSGNTIYF.

As DNA, the CDR3 is TGTGCCAGCAGCTTACAGGGACGATCTGGGGCCAACGTCCTGACTTTC. Residues: CASSLQGRSGANVLTF. This chain joins TRBV5-4 and TRBJ2-6, with a tentative D call TRBD1 (6 bases). CDR1 and CDR2 (germline): SGHNT, YYREEE (reference sequence). This CDR3 spans 16 amino acids. V shed 2 bases and J shed 1 base, with 10 bases lying between them.

This clone was observed once. The V and J genes are TRBV11-2 and TRBJ2-5; D gene uncertain. The V end lost 3 bases, the J end lost 2 bases, and 7 bases lay between the germline ends. Germline V gives CDR1 SGHAT, CDR2 FQNNGV. The CDR3 contains 13 residues. Here the CDR3 reads CASSLAEQETQYF. For the CDR3, the DNA is TGTGCCAGCAGCTTGGCAGAGCAAGAGACCCAGTACTTC.

This clone qualifies as medium-sized. The rearrangement joins TRBV27 to TRBJ1-2, with D tentatively TRBD1 (6 bases). Germline CDR1 MNHEY, CDR2 SMNVEV (reference sequence). There are 13 residues in the CDR3. The V end was cut by 6 bases, the J end by 5 bases, with 13 bases between. The CDR3 DNA is TGTGCCAGCAGACTACAGGGAGAATATGGCTACACCTTC. This sequence encodes CASRLQGEYGYTF.

V gene TRBV19 combines with J gene TRBJ1-2; unclear D gene. This CDR3 contains 16 residues. Germline V gene sequence: CDR1 LNHDA, CDR2 SQIVND (reference sequence). The V end was cut by 3 bases, the J end by 0 bases, with 14 bases between. CDR3 residues: CASSIESGPSNYGYTF. CDR3 nucleotide sequence: TGTGCCAGTAGTATCGAGAGTGGGCCATCTAACTATGGCTACACCTTC.

The chain combines TRBV28 with TRBJ1-2; D is uncertain. Deletions cut 5 bases from V and 5 bases from J, with 18 bases between. This CDR3 region has 15 residues. Germline V CDR1 and CDR2: MDHEN, SYDVKM. This chain's CDR3 is CASSPQVGGIYGYTF. The CDR3 DNA is TGTGCCAGCAGTCCCCAAGTGGGAGGGATTTATGGCTACACCTTC.

The J gene is TRBJ2-7, the V gene TRBV7-2; 9 nucleotides match TRBD1. This CDR3 is 15 amino acids long. Per the germline V gene, CDR1 is SGHTA and CDR2 is FQGNSA. The V segment lost 5 bases and the J segment 3 bases; nucleotides outside the gene matches: 8. The CDR3 DNA sequence: TGTGCCAGCAGCCAACAGGGGGCTCAGGGCTACGAGCAGTACTTC. This encodes CASSQQGAQGYEQYF.

This chain joins TRBV6-5 and TRBJ1-4; unclear D gene. Germline V gene lookup returns CDR1 MNHEY and CDR2 SVGAGI. The CDR3 is 14 amino acids. The V end lost 5 bases, the J end lost 5 bases, and 12 bases lay between the germline ends. CDR3: CASSAHSDNEKLFF. The DNA of the CDR3 is TGTGCCAGCAGTGCACACAGCGACAATGAAAAACTGTTTTTT.

This chain joins TRBV25-1 and TRBJ1-6, with 8 bases lining up with TRBD1. After removal of 1 base from V and 6 bases from J, the junction contained 5 bases not matched to a gene. The V gene's germline CDR1 is MGHDK and CDR2 SYGVNS. The CDR3 is 16 amino acids. As DNA, the CDR3 is TGTGCCAGCAGTGAATCTGCAGGGGGCCGTAATTCACCCCTCCACTTT. It specifies CASSESAGGRNSPLHF.

This sequence joins TRBV29-1 and TRBJ1-1; the D is unclear. CDR3 length: 10 residues. CDR1 and CDR2 from the germline V gene are SQVTM and ANQGSEA. V was trimmed by 3 bases and J by 4 bases, leaving 3 bases between them. CDR3 bases: TGCAGCGTTGACGGCACTGAAGCTTTCTTT. Translation gives CSVDGTEAFF.

The rearrangement links TRBV5-4 to TRBJ2-2, with D tentatively TRBD1 or TRBD2 (5 bases each). Germline V gene sequence: CDR1 SGHNT, CDR2 YYREEE (reference sequence). The CDR3 has 16 residues. Trimming removed 3 bases from V and 5 bases from J, with 17 bases in between. The CDR3 region is CASSSFRGPMTGELFF. The CDR3 nucleotides read TGTGCCAGCAGCTCATTCCGGGGACCGATGACCGGGGAGCTGTTTTTT.

This CDR3 is CASSPGTESNYGYTF. CDR3 sequence (DNA): TGCGCCAGCAGCCCGGGGACAGAATCTAACTATGGCTACACCTTC. The rearrangement links TRBV5-1 to TRBJ1-2; the match to TRBD1 covers 7 bases. Germline V gene sequence: CDR1 SGHRS, CDR2 YFSETQ. The CDR3 has 15 amino acids. V trimming: 4 bases; J trimming: 0 bases; junction bases outside the gene matches: 6. The variable domain in full, completed from reference TRBV5-1 and TRBJ1-2, reads KAGVTQTPRYLIKTRGQQVTLSCSPISGHRSVSWYQQTPGQGLQFLFEYFSETQRNKGNFPGRFSGRQFSNSRSEMNVSTLELGDSALYLCASSPGTESNYGYTFGSGTRLTVV.

This clone was seen once. This CDR3 is CATSGRTRDEAFF. Written as DNA, the CDR3 is TGTGCCACCAGCGGCCGCACCCGGGATGAAGCTTTCTTT. The rearrangement links TRBV15 to TRBJ1-1; D gene uncertain. V was trimmed by 5 bases and J by 7 bases, leaving 14 bases between them. This CDR3 has 13 residues. The germline CDR1 and CDR2 sequences are LNHNV and YYDKDF (reference sequence). Full variable domain (rest looked up from reference TRBV15 and TRBJ1-1): DAMVIQNPRYQVTQFGKPVTLSCSQTLNHNVMYWYQQKSSQAPKLLFHYYDKDFNNEADTPDNFQSRRPNTSFCFLDIRSPGLGDTAMYLCATSGRTRDEAFFGQGTRLTVV.

This clone has more than one count but fewer than ten. The rearrangement links TRBV18 to TRBJ1-1; no reliable D call. Germline V gene lookup returns CDR1 KGHSH and CDR2 LQKENI. The CDR3 sequence is 12 residues long. The V and J ends lost 2 bases and 5 bases respectively, with 6 bases between them. DNA for the CDR3: TGTGCCAGCTCACCAAGGATTACTGAAGCTTTCTTT. Protein sequence: CASSPRITEAFF.

The chain has TRBV30 and TRBJ1-5; 10 bases line up with TRBD1. With V trimmed by 3 bases and J by 2 bases, 1 base remained unmatched. This CDR3 has 14 amino acids. The V gene's germline CDR1 is GTSNPN and CDR2 SVGIG (reference sequence). The CDR3 here is CAWSGTGGNQPQHF. Here the CDR3 DNA reads TGTGCCTGGAGCGGGACAGGGGGCAATCAGCCCCAGCATTTT. Full variable domain (rest looked up from reference TRBV30 and TRBJ1-5): SQTIHQWPATLVQPVGSPLSLECTVEGTSNPNLYWYRQAAGRGLQLLFYSVGIGQISSEVPQNLSASRPQDRQFILSSKKLLLSDSGFYLCAWSGTGGNQPQHFGDGTRLSIL.